These T cell receptor beta chains were read from a single sample in a study of blood T cell repertoires in COVID-19. Data came from immunoSEQ multiplex PCR; TCRdb stores just in-frame clones and leaves some out. Altogether around 250,000 clones are present, roughly 90% being singletons, with the ten largest covering 0.94%. Source material: peripheral blood. The source is a woman aged 40 to 55 who had recovered from COVID-19. Each CDR3 is given with its conserved first and last residue. The D gene is left open where the match is weak. Expanded clones are given a class, and other clones once, few, many or no size at all.

abundance	v_gene	j_gene	d_gene	CDR3nt	CDR3aa
NA	TRBV25-1	TRBJ2-3	TRBD2	TGTGCCAGCGGCCCGGGAGGGGCCCGCACAGATACGCAGTATTTT	CASGPGGARTDTQYF
few	TRBV5-8	TRBJ2-3	TRBD2	TGTGCCAGCAGCAACCCTAGCGGGAGCACAGATACGCAGTATTTT	CASSNPSGSTDTQYF
NA	TRBV3-1/TRBV3-2	TRBJ2-4	TRBD2	TGTGCCAGCAGCCAAGATGTCGGGAGGGCTTCCAAAAACATTCAGTACTTC	CASSQDVGRASKNIQYF
few	TRBV30	TRBJ2-2	NA	TGTGCCTGGAGTACCCCCGACAGGTATCGGACCGGGGAGCTGTTTTTT	CAWSTPDRYRTGELFF
NA	TRBV14	TRBJ2-1	NA	TGTGCCAGCAGCCAACGGGGGTACTACAATGAGCAGTTCTTC	CASSQRGYYNEQFF
NA	TRBV7-8	TRBJ2-7	NA	TGTGCCAGCAGCTTAGCACCGGGGTGGGCCTCCGAGCAGTACTTC	CASSLAPGWASEQYF
NA	TRBV29-1	TRBJ2-1	TRBD2	TGCAGCGTTGAAGGGACTAGCGGGAGGTTTGGGAATGAGCAGTTCTTC	CSVEGTSGRFGNEQFF
NA	TRBV9	TRBJ2-3	NA	TGTGCCAGCAGCGTAGAGGCCGGGATGGCGTATTTT	CASSVEAGMAYF
NA	TRBV7-3	TRBJ2-1	TRBD2	TGTGCCAGCACCCCAAGGGCGGGAGGAGCCTACAATGAGCAGTTCTTC	CASTPRAGGAYNEQFF
NA	TRBV10-3	TRBJ2-1	TRBD2	TGTGCCATCAGTGACGGGACTAGCGGGACCCTTTCCTACAATGAGCAGTTCTTC	CAISDGTSGTLSYNEQFF
once	TRBV7-7	TRBJ2-4	TRBD2	TGTGCCAGGAAACCATTGACTAGCGCTCCAAGCCAGTACTTC	CARKPLTSAPSQYF
NA	TRBV28	TRBJ1-5	TRBD1	TGTGCCAGCAAGAAAACAGGGGTTAGCAATCAGCCCCAGCATTTT	CASKKTGVSNQPQHF
NA	TRBV1	TRBJ2-7	NA	TGCACCAGCAGCCTCGACAGGGAAATACCCTACGAGCAGTACTTC	CTSSLDREIPYEQYF
NA	TRBV19	TRBJ2-1	NA	TGTGCCAGTAGTAGCGGATACGCCGGGACAAAGTACAATGAGCAGTTCTTC	CASSSGYAGTKYNEQFF
once	TRBV4-1	TRBJ2-7	NA	TGCGCCAGCAGCCAAGATTTAACCCAGTTATACGAGCAGTACTTC	CASSQDLTQLYEQYF
NA	TRBV5-4	TRBJ1-2	TRBD1	TGTGCCAGCAGCCCTTGGACAGGGATAACTATGGCTGGCTACACCTTC	CASSPWTGITMAGYTF
NA	TRBV30	TRBJ2-2	TRBD1	TGTGCCTGGGGACAGGTTCCTAACACCGGGGAGCTGTTTTTT	CAWGQVPNTGELFF
NA	TRBV18	TRBJ1-3	NA	TGTGCCAGCTCACCAGGCTTTGGAAACACCATATATTTT	CASSPGFGNTIYF
NA	TRBV19	TRBJ1-5	NA	TGTGCCAGTAGTGCATCCCGGGATCAGCCCCAGCATTTT	CASSASRDQPQHF
NA	TRBV13	TRBJ2-3	NA	TGTGCCAGCAGCTTATGGGGAGGAGTTAGAACAGATACGCAGTATTTT	CASSLWGGVRTDTQYF
NA	TRBV6-6	TRBJ1-4	NA	TGTGCCAGCAGTTCGGCGGAAGCGGGGAATGAAAAACTGTTTTTT	CASSSAEAGNEKLFF
NA	TRBV30	TRBJ2-1	TRBD2	TGTGCCTGGAGGAGCCTCGGTGGAAGCGGGAGGGTTAATGAGCAGTTCTTC	CAWRSLGGSGRVNEQFF
NA	TRBV5-1	TRBJ2-7	TRBD1	TGCGCCAGCAGCTTGGACGGGACAGGGTACGAGCAGTACTTC	CASSLDGTGYEQYF
few	TRBV7-9	TRBJ2-5	NA	TGTGCCAGCAGCTCGGAGTACCAAGAGACCCAGTACTTC	CASSSEYQETQYF
NA	TRBV5-1	TRBJ1-3	TRBD1	TGCGCCAGCAGGCACCAGGGGGCAGAAGGAAACACCATATATTTT	CASRHQGAEGNTIYF
NA	TRBV2	TRBJ2-1	TRBD1	TGTGCCAGCAGTGGGGACAGCAATGAGCAGTTCTTC	CASSGDSNEQFF
NA	TRBV5-6	TRBJ1-3	NA	TGTGCCAGCAGTTCTGTCTCCTCTGGAAACACCATATATTTT	CASSSVSSGNTIYF
few	TRBV5-1	TRBJ2-5	NA	TGCGCCAGCAGCTTGGAAGGGGGAGGGGGAGAGACCCAGTACTTC	CASSLEGGGGETQYF
NA	TRBV30	TRBJ2-5	NA	TGTGCCTGGAGTAGGGGGGAGGGCCAAGAGACCCAGTACTTC	CAWSRGEGQETQYF
NA	TRBV6-1	TRBJ1-2	TRBD1	TGTGCCAGCAGTGAAAGGACAGGGAGCTCTAACTATGGCTACACCTTC	CASSERTGSSNYGYTF
NA	TRBV10-3	TRBJ2-2	NA	TGTGCCATCAGCAGTTTAGCCGCGAACACCGGGGAGCTGTTTTTT	CAISSLAANTGELFF
NA	TRBV24-1	TRBJ1-2	TRBD1	TGTGCCACCAGTGCCGGACAGGGGAACTATGGCTACACCTTC	CATSAGQGNYGYTF
NA	TRBV29-1	TRBJ2-5	NA	TGCAGCGTTGAAGCGAGGCTGGCGGAGACCCAGTACTTC	CSVEARLAETQYF
NA	TRBV5-1	TRBJ2-5	TRBD2	TGCGCCAGCTGGAGCGGGAGTGTGGAGACCCAGTACTTC	CASWSGSVETQYF
few	TRBV9	TRBJ2-2	TRBD1	TGTGCCAGCGCGGTCGGACAGGGGACCGGGGAGCTGTTTTTT	CASAVGQGTGELFF
NA	TRBV7-8	TRBJ1-1	TRBD1	TGTGCCAGCAGTTTTACCGGGACAGGGTGGACTGAAGCTTTCTTT	CASSFTGTGWTEAFF
NA	TRBV13	TRBJ2-7	TRBD2	TGTGCCAGCAGCTTAATTGCTAGCGGGAGGCCCGTCTACGAGCAGTACTTC	CASSLIASGRPVYEQYF
NA	TRBV30	TRBJ2-2	TRBD2	TGTGCCTGGAGTGAAGGACTAGCGGGAGTCGGCACCGGGGAGCTGTTTTTT	CAWSEGLAGVGTGELFF